This TCR delta chain came from a study of gamma-delta chains in newborns, infants, children. Study details: Innate gammadelta T cells reportedly expand polyclonally right after birth, driven by microbial exposure, per the title.

This clone was detected ten times or more. The likely explanation is a read error, given a far larger clone one base away. This CDR3 has 14 residues. Looked up from germline, CDR1 is GEAIGNYY and CDR2 is EKD. V was pared by 3 bases and J by 0 bases, with 3 bases of the junction left unmatched. TCRdb reanalysed the reads with CATT. This table has about 16,000 delta-chain clones, 7% to 8.5% appearing once. The chain joins TRDV2 to TRDJ1; 7 positions match TRDD3. The TCR sequence derives from a child who was a newborn, infant or young child, either healthy, febrile or measles-vaccinated (not recorded which). Sequenced input: blood. The CDR3 bases are TGTGCCTGTGACGCCTGGGGGTACACCGATAAACTCATCTTT. As protein: CACDAWGYTDKLIF.